Described below is a single TCR beta chain sequence and its context. The antigen is undetermined. This sample was included in a study of monozygotic twins with inflammatory bowel disease. Germline CDR1 reads LGHNA; CDR2 reads YNFKEQ. This CDR3 has 16 amino acids. Points from the study as a whole: Whether twins were concordant or discordant made no difference to repertoire similarity, possibly from limited power.

Researchers used roughly 3.5 ug of total RNA for each TCR library. TCRdb reprocessed the 5' RACE reads and stores each CDR3 protein as one record, lacking DNA. The repertoire table contains about 170,000 distinct CDR3 sequences. V gene TRBV4-2 combines with J gene TRBJ2-7; absent DNA, TCRdb's TRBD1 call cannot be checked. Sample: blood. The TCR was taken from a human donor with ulcerative colitis or Crohn's disease, or a healthy co-twin of an affected twin (not recorded which). CDR3: CASSQALQGTTYEQYF.